This entry describes one T cell receptor (beta chain). Its antigen is as yet unknown. Primers included in the PCR were 60 Vbeta and 13 Jbeta primers. Profiling relied on immunoSEQ multiplex PCR, and the TCRdb table lists in-frame clones only, not all of them. The repertoire has over 100,000 clones, more than 75% of them found once; the top ten carry roughly 8.2%. The data originate from a study of cytomegalovirus exposure and HLA in healthy donors. Background on the study: A preliminary data release comprised 70 million to 95 million unique TCRs obtained from HLA-typed donors.

Trimming at V came to 6 bases and at J to 7 bases, leaving 4 bases not matched to a gene. The CDR3 has 12 amino acids. CDR1 MNHNS and CDR2 SASEGT come from the germline V gene. General study findings and limits: Most TCR sequences were seen very rarely across donors, but some public TCRs occurred in many. Common viral pathogens (according to a later analysis) appeared linked to several of the most significant clusters.

This TCR was recovered from a woman aged 45-60 years in good health and CMV-seropositive. Material: PBMCs. The chain combines TRBV6-1 with TRBJ1-2, with 8 bases aligning to TRBD1. CDR3 in DNA: TGTGCCAGCAGCTTACAGGGGGGTGGCTACACCTTC. It translates to CASSLQGGGYTF.